The present entry profiles one T cell receptor beta chain with its context. Its antigen is not known. This entry is derived from a study of memory CD4+ T cells and cytomegalovirus serostatus. Study-level findings and limits: CMV serostatus prediction reached median AUC about 0.95, or 0.9 with US-trained model. Suggested: most of the CMV-linked TCR signature lies in CD4+ memory cells.

This CDR3 is built from 14 residues. Looked up from germline, CDR1 is SGHRS and CDR2 is YFSETQ. With 3 bases removed from V and 1 base from J, the gap between germline ends came to 10 bases. The authors' processing: After removing out-of-frame reads, over 2 million distinct TCRbeta sequences remained. Sequencing used immunoSEQ multiplex PCR; TCRdb keeps in-frame clones, though not all of them. V and J calls and clone size are copied from that table; D and trimming were computed from the DNA. The table includes approximately 60,000 clones, about three quarters detected once. Single viable CD3+CD4+CD8-CD45RO+ cells were sorted as the memory CD4+ T cells. Serum IgG to CMV pp150, pp28, p38 and p52 defined serostatus.

The sequence was collected from an adult in good health and CMV-seronegative. The chain employs TRBV5-1 and TRBJ1-1, with no clear D. The specimen sequenced was memory CD4+ T cells from blood. The CDR3 protein is CASSSTGKNTEAFF. Written as DNA, the CDR3 is TGCGCCAGCAGCTCCACCGGAAAGAACACTGAAGCTTTCTTT.